One sample yielded the 14 T cell receptor beta chains listed below, sequenced in a study of cytomegalovirus exposure and HLA in healthy donors. Some clones are missing from TCRdb's copy, which holds only in-frame ones; the method was immunoSEQ multiplex PCR. Here the sample spans tens of thousands of clones, 90% to 95% being singletons. Sequencing used PBMCs. These receptors originate from a woman between 18 and 30 years old in good health and CMV-seronegative.

The chain couples TRBV28 to TRBJ2-3, with 8 bases identical to TRBD2. Germline lookup yields CDR1 MDHEN and CDR2 SYDVKM. The trim removed 6 bases at V and 3 bases at J, leaving 5 bases unmatched. CDR3 size: 14 residues. The chain's CDR3 is CASSPGGATDTQYF. CDR3 nucleotides: TGTGCCAGCAGCCCGGGGGGGGCTACAGATACGCAGTATTTT.

This sequence joins TRBV5-1 and TRBJ1-2; 7 bases agree with TRBD1. Germline V gene sequence: CDR1 SGHRS, CDR2 YFSETQ. V lost 4 bases, J lost 4 bases, and 13 bases stayed unmatched. The CDR3 length is 16 residues. The CDR3 DNA reads TGCGCCAGCAGCCCGACAGGGCTAGACCGGTCCTATGGCTACACCTTC. Its translation: CASSPTGLDRSYGYTF. The variable domain in full, with the rest retrieved from reference TRBV5-1 and TRBJ1-2, is KAGVTQTPRYLIKTRGQQVTLSCSPISGHRSVSWYQQTPGQGLQFLFEYFSETQRNKGNFPGRFSGRQFSNSRSEMNVSTLELGDSALYLCASSPTGLDRSYGYTFGSGTRLTVV.

This clone was found a few times. This rearrangement joins TRBV4-3 to TRBJ2-7; weak D call: TRBD1 (6 bases). Germline CDR1 reads LGHNA; CDR2 reads YSLEER. The CDR3 totals 14 residues. Trimming stripped 3 bases from V and 6 bases from J, with 15 bases between. The CDR3: CASSQSRGLSEQYF. Written as DNA, the CDR3 is TGCGCCAGCAGCCAGTCCAGGGGCTTAAGCGAGCAGTACTTC.

This clone has only a few counts. This chain links TRBV28 with TRBJ2-7; 7 bases line up with TRBD1. CDR1 is MDHEN, CDR2 SYDVKM, per germline. The CDR3 contains 14 residues. Germline trimming cut 6 bases from V and 3 bases from J; bases unmatched to any gene: 8. The CDR3 DNA reads TGTGCCAGCAGATCGACAGGGAAGGGCTACGAGCAGTACTTC. Translating gives CASRSTGKGYEQYF.

This chain joins TRBV5-1 and TRBJ2-5; 8 bases match TRBD2. CDR3 size: 16 residues. Trimming at V came to 9 bases and at J to 1 base, leaving 14 bases not matched to a gene. CDR1 and CDR2 (germline): SGHRS, YFSETQ. In nucleotides, the CDR3 is TGCGCCACCTCTTTAGGAACAGCGGGGGCCCAAGAGACCCAGTACTTC. Its translation is CATSLGTAGAQETQYF.

This chain connects TRBV4-1 to TRBJ2-2; 7 bases fit TRBD1. The CDR3 runs 16 residues. Germline V CDR1 and CDR2: MGHRA, YSYEKL. J was trimmed by 4 bases and V by 4 bases; bases with no gene match: 9. CDR3 DNA: TGCGCCAGCAGCCCGAATGAGGGGGCGGCCACCGGGGAGCTGTTTTTT. Translation: CASSPNEGAATGELFF.

The chain combines TRBV11-2 with TRBJ2-7; 9 positions agree with TRBD2. This CDR3 is 17 amino acids long. After removal of 0 bases from V and 2 bases from J, the junction contained 8 bases not matched to a gene. Germline CDR1 and CDR2: SGHAT and FQNNGV. This CDR3 is CASSLDGLAGITYEQYF. CDR3 sequence (DNA): TGTGCCAGCAGCTTAGATGGGCTAGCGGGGATTACCTACGAGCAGTACTTC.

V is TRBV5-6 and J is TRBJ1-6, with 7 bases that match TRBD1. This CDR3 contains 15 residues. Germline lookup yields CDR1 SGHDT and CDR2 YYEEEE. V trimming: 0 bases; J trimming: 7 bases; junction bases outside the gene matches: 4. The CDR3 spells CASSLASGGNSPLHF. The CDR3 nucleotides read TGTGCCAGCAGCTTGGCGTCAGGGGGAAATTCACCCCTCCACTTT.

The chain links TRBV18 to TRBJ2-7, with a possible D match to TRBD1 (6 bases). Per germline, CDR1 KGHSH and CDR2 LQKENI. This CDR3 spans 14 amino acids. V was cut by 5 bases and J by 5 bases, with 16 bases left in between. The CDR3 DNA sequence: TGTGCCAGCTCAGGGCGAGGGGGTGCGGACGAGCAGTACTTC. It translates to CASSGRGGADEQYF.

The chain uses TRBV6-5 and TRBJ1-1; D gene uncertain. Trimming removed 0 bases from V and 4 bases from J, with 3 bases in between. This CDR3 has 12 amino acids. The V gene's germline CDR1 is MNHEY and CDR2 SVGAGI. Here the CDR3 DNA reads TGTGCCAGCAGTTACTCCTCCACTGAAGCTTTCTTT. It is translated as CASSYSSTEAFF.

This clone occurred once. The chain has TRBV7-9 and TRBJ1-2, with TRBD1 matching over 7 bases. The J segment lost 8 bases and the V segment lost 5 bases, leaving 14 bases of the junction unmatched. This CDR3 is built from 15 residues. Germline-derived CDR1 and CDR2 are SEHNR and FQNEAQ (reference sequence). CDR3 coding DNA: TGTGCCAGCAGCCAACAGGGGAAGGTTGTGGGCGGCTACACCTTC. Its protein product is CASSQQGKVVGGYTF.

The genes are TRBV19 and TRBJ1-5; 7 nucleotides line up with TRBD1. CDR3 length equals 15 residues. Germline CDR1 reads LNHDA; CDR2 reads SQIVND (reference sequence). V lost 9 bases to trimming and J lost 3 bases; unmatched junction nucleotides: 11. The DNA of the CDR3 is TGTGCCAGCACCTCTCAGACAGGGACCAATCAGCCCCAGCATTTT. Translated: CASTSQTGTNQPQHF.

This clone is a singleton in its sample. The V call is TRBV5-1, the J call TRBJ2-5; 14 bases agree with TRBD2. Per the germline V gene, CDR1 is SGHRS and CDR2 is YFSETQ. The J segment lost 1 base and the V segment lost 4 bases, leaving 6 bases of the junction unmatched. The CDR3 consists of 17 residues. In DNA, the CDR3 is TGCGCCAGCAGCGGGGGACTAGCGGGGGAATTCCAAGAGACCCAGTACTTC. Protein sequence: CASSGGLAGEFQETQYF.

The rearrangement uses TRBV5-1 and TRBJ1-5; the D is unclear. CDR1 is SGHRS and CDR2 is YFSETQ in the germline V gene. V lost 4 bases and J 5 bases, leaving 16 bases between the germline ends. The CDR3 is 15 amino acids. The CDR3 protein is CASSPSGAMDQPQHF. DNA of the CDR3: TGCGCCAGCAGCCCCTCGGGTGCCATGGATCAGCCCCAGCATTTT.